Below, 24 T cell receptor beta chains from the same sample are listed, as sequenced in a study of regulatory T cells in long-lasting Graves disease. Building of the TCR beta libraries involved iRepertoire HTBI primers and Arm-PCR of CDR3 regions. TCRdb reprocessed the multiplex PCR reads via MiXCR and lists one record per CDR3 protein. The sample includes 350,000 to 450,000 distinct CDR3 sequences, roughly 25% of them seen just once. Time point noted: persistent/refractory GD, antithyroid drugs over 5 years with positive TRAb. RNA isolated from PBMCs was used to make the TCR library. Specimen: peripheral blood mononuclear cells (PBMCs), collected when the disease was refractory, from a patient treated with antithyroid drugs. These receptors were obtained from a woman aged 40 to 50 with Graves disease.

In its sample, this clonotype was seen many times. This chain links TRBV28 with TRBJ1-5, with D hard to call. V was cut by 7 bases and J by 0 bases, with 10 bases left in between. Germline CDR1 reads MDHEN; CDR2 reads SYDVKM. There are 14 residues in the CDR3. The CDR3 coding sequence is TGTGCCAGCACCCCGGCCTTTAGCAATCAGCCCCAGCATTTT. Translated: CASTPAFSNQPQHF.

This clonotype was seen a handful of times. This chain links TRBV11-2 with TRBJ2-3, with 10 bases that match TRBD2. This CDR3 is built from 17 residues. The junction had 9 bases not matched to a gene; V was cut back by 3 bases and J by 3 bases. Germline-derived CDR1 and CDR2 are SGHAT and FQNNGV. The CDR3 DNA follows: TGTGCCAGCAGCTTGGGTGGGAGCGGGAGGGTGACAGATACGCAGTATTTT. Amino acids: CASSLGGSGRVTDTQYF.

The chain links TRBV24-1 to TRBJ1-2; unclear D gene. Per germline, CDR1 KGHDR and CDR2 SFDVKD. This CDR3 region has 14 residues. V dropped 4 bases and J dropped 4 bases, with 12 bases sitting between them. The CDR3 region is CATSDPASSYGYTF. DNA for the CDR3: TGTGCCACCAGTGACCCAGCCTCTAGCTATGGCTACACCTTC.

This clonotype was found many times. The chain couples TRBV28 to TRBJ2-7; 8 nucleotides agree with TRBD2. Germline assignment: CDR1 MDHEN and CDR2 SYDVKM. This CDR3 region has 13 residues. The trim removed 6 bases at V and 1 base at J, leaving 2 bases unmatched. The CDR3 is CASSPGGSYEQYF. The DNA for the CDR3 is TGTGCCAGCAGCCCGGGGGGGTCCTACGAGCAGTACTTC.

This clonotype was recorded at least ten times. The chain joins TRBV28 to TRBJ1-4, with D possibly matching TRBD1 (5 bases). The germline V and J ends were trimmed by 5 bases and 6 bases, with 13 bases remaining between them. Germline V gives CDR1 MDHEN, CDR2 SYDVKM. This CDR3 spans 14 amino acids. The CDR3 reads CASSLGDQYEKLFF. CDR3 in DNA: TGTGCCAGCAGTCTAGGGGATCAGTATGAAAAACTGTTTTTT.

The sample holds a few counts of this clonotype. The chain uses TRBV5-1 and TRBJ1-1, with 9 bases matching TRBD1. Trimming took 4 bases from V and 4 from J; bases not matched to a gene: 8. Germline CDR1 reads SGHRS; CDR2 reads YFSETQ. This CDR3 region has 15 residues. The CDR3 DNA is TGCGCCAGCAGCGGGGGACAGGGCTCGGTCACTGAAGCTTTCTTT. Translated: CASSGGQGSVTEAFF.

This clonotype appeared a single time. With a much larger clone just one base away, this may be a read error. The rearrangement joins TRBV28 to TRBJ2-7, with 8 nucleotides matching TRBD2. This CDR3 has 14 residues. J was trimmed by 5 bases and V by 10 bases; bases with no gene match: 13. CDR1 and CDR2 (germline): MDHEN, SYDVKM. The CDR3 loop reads CAKKREGGNHEQYF. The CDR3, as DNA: TGTGCCAAGAAACGGGAGGGAGGGAACCACGAGCAGTACTTC. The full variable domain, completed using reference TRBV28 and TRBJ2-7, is DVKVTQSSRYLVKRTGEKVFLECVQDMDHENMFWYRQDPGLGLRLIYFSYDVKMKEKGDIPEGYSVSREKKERFSLILESASTNQTSMYLCAKKREGGNHEQYFGPGTRLTVT.

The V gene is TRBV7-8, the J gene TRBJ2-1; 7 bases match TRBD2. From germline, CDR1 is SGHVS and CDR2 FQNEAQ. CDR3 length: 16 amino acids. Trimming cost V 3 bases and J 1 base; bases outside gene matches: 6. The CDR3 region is CASSFPLASSYNEQFF. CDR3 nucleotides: TGTGCCAGCAGCTTCCCACTAGCGTCTTCCTACAATGAGCAGTTCTTC.

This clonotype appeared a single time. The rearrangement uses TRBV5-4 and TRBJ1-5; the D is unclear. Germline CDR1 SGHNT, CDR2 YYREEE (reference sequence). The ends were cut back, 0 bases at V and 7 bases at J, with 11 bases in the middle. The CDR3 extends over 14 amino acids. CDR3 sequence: CASSLDRAEQPQHF. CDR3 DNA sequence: TGTGCCAGCAGCTTGGATAGGGCGGAACAGCCCCAGCATTTT.

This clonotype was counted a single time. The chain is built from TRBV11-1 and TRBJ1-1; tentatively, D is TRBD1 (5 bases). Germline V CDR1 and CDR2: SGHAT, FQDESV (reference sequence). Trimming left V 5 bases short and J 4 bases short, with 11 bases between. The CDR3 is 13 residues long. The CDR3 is CASSAGGGTEAFF. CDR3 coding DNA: TGTGCCAGCAGCGCAGGCGGGGGCACTGAAGCTTTCTTT.

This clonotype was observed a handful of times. In DNA, the CDR3 is TGTGCCAGTAGTATGACAGGGCATGGCTCTGGGGCCAACGTCCTGACTTTC. This sequence encodes CASSMTGHGSGANVLTF. The rearrangement links TRBV19 to TRBJ2-6; 7 positions match TRBD1. This CDR3 has 17 amino acids. CDR1 and CDR2 from the germline V gene are LNHDA and SQIVND (reference sequence). The V segment lost 3 bases and the J segment 0 bases; nucleotides outside the gene matches: 5.

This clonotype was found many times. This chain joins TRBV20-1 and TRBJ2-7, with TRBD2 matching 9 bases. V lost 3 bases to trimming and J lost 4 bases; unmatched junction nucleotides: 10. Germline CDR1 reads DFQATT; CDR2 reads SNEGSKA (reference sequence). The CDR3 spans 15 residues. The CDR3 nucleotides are TGCAGTGCTAGTGTGAAAGCGGGGGGTCCATACGAGCAGTACTTC. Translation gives CSASVKAGGPYEQYF.

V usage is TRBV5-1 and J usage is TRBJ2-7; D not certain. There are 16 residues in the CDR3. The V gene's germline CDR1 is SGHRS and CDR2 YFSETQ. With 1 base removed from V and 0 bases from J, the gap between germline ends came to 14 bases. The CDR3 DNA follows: TGCGCCAGCAGCTTGCCAGTCACAGAATCCTCCTACGAGCAGTACTTC. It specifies CASSLPVTESSYEQYF. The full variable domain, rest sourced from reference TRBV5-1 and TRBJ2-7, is KAGVTQTPRYLIKTRGQQVTLSCSPISGHRSVSWYQQTPGQGLQFLFEYFSETQRNKGNFPGRFSGRQFSNSRSEMNVSTLELGDSALYLCASSLPVTESSYEQYFGPGTRLTVT.

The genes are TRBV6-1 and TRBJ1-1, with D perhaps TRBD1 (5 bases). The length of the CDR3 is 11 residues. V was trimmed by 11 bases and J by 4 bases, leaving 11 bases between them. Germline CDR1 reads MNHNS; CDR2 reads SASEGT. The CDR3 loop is CAPGKGTEAFF. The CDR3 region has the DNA TGTGCCCCAGGGAAGGGCACTGAAGCTTTCTTT.

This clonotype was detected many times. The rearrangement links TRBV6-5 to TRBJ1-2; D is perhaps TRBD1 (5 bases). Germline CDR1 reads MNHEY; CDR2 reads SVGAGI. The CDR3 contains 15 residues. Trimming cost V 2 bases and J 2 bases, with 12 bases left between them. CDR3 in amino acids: CASSYGGRENYGYTF. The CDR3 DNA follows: TGTGCCAGCAGTTACGGTGGCAGGGAGAACTATGGCTACACCTTC.

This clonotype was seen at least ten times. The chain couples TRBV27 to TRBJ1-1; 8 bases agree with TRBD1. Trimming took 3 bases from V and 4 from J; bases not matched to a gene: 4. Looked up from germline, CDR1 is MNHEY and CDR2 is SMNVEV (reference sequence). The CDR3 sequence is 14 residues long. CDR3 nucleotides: TGTGCCAGCAGTTTCCAGGGGGCACCCACTGAAGCTTTCTTT. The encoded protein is CASSFQGAPTEAFF.

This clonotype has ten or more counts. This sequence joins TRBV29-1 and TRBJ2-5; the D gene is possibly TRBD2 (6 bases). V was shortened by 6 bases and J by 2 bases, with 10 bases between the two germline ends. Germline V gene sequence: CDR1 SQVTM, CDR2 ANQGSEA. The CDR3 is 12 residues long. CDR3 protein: CSVAAGQETQYF. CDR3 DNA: TGCAGCGTGGCTGCGGGGCAAGAGACCCAGTACTTC.

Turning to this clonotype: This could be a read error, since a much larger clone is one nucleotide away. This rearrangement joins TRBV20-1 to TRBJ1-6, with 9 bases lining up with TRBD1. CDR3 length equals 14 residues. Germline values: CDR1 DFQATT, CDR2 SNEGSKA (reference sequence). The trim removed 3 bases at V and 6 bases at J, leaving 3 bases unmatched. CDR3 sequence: CSASPGQGNSPLHF. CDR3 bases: TGCAGTGCTAGTCCGGGACAGGGTAATTCACCCCTCCACTTT.

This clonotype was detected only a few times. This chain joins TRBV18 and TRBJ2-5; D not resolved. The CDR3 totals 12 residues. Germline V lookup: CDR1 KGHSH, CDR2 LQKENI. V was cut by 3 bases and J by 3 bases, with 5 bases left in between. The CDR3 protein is CASSPEEETQYF. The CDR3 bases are TGTGCCAGCTCACCCGAGGAAGAGACCCAGTACTTC.

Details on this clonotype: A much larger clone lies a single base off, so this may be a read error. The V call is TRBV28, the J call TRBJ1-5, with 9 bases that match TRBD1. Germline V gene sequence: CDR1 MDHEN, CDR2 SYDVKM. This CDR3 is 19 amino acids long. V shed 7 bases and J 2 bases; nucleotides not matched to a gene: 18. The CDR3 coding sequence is TGTGCCAGCACCAAGAGCCCGGGACAGGGAATATATGGCAATCAGCCCCAGCATTTT. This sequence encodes CASTKSPGQGIYGNQPQHF.

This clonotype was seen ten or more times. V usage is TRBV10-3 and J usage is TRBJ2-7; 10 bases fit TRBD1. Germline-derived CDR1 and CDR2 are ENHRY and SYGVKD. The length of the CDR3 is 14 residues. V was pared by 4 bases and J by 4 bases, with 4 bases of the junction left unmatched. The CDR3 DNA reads TGTGCCATCAGTGGCTCGGGACAGGGGTACGAGCAGTACTTC. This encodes CAISGSGQGYEQYF.

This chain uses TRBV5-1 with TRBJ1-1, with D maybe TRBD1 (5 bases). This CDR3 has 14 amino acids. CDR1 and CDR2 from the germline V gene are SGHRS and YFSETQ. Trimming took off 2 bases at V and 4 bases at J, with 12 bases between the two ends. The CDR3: CASSFTRGGTEAFF. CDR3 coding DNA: TGCGCCAGCAGCTTCACCCGGGGGGGCACTGAAGCTTTCTTT.

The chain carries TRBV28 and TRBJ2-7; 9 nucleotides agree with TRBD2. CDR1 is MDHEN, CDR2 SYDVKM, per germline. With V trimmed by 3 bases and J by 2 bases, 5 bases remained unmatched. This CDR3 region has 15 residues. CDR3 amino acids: CASSFRLAGTYEQYF. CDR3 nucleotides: TGTGCCAGCAGTTTTCGGCTAGCGGGAACCTACGAGCAGTACTTC.

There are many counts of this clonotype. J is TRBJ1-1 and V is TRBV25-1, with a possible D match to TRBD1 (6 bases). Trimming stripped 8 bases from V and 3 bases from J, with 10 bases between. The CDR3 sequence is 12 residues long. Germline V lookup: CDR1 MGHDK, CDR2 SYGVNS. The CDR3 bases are TGTGCCAGCGGACAGTCGGACACTGAAGCTTTCTTT. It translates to CASGQSDTEAFF.